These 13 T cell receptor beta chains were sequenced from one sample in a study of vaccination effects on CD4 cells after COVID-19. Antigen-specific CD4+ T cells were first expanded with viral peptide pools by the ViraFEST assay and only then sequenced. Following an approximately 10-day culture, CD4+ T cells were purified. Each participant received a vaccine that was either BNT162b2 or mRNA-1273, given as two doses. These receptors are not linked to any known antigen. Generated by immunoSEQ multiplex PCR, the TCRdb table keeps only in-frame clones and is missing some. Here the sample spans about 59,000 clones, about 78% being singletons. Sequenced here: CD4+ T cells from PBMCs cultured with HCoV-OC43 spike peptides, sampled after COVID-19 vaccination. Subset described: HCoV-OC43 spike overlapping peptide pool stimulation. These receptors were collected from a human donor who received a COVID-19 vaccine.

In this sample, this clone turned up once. CDR3 region: CASSPRVNTEAFF. CDR3 bases: TGTGCCAGCAGCCCCCGTGTGAACACTGAAGCTTTCTTT. The chain combines TRBV11-2 with TRBJ1-1; D not resolved. This CDR3 contains 13 residues. V lost 5 bases and J lost 0, with 7 bases in between. Germline CDR1 reads SGHAT; CDR2 reads FQNNGV.

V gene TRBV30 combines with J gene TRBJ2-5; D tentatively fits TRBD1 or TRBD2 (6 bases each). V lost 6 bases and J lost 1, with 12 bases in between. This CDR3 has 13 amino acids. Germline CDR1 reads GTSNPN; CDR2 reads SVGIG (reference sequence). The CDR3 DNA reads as TGTGCCTGCCAAGGGGGGTTCCAAGAGACCCAGTACTTC. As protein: CACQGGFQETQYF. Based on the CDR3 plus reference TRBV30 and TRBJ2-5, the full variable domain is SQTIHQWPATLVQPVGSPLSLECTVEGTSNPNLYWYRQAAGRGLQLLFYSVGIGQISSEVPQNLSASRPQDRQFILSSKKLLLSDSGFYLCACQGGFQETQYFGPGTRLLVL.

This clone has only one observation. In nucleotides, the CDR3 is TGTGCCAGCAGTTTAGCCCCGAGTCGAAACACTGAAGCTTTCTTT. This gives the protein CASSLAPSRNTEAFF. V and J are TRBV27 and TRBJ1-1; D remains ambiguous. This CDR3 spans 15 amino acids. Per germline, CDR1 MNHEY and CDR2 SMNVEV (reference sequence). Trimming removed 2 bases at V and 2 bases at J, with 12 bases between.

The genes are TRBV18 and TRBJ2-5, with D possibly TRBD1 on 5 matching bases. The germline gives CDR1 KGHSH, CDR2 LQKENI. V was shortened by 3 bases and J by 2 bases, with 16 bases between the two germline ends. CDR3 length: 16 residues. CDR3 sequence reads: CASSPKGLNGQETQYF. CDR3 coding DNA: TGTGCCAGCTCACCGAAGGGGCTGAACGGGCAAGAGACCCAGTACTTC.

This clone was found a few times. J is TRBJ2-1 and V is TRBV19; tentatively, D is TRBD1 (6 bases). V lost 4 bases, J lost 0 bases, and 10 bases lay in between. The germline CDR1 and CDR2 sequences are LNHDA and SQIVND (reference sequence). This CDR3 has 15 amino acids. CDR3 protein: CASSSTGFSYNEQFF. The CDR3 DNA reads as TGTGCCAGTAGTAGTACAGGGTTCTCCTACAATGAGCAGTTCTTC. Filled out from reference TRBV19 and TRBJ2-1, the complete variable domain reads DGGITQSPKYLFRKEGQNVTLSCEQNLNHDAMYWYRQDPGQGLRLIYYSQIVNDFQKGDIAEGYSVSREKKESFPLTVTSAQKNPTAFYLCASSSTGFSYNEQFFGPGTRLTVL.

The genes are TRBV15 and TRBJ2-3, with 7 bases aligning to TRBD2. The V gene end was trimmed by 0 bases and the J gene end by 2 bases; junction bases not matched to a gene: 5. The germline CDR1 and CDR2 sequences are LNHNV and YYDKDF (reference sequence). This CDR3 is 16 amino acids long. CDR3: CATSRDTLANTDTQYF. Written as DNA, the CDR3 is TGTGCCACCAGCAGAGATACACTAGCGAACACAGATACGCAGTATTTT.

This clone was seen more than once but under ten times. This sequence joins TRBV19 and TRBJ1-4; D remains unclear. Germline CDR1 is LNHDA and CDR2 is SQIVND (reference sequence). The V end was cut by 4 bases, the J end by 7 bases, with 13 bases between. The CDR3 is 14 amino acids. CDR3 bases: TGTGCCAGTAGTAGACCCTGGACGGCTGAAAAACTGTTTTTT. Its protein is CASSRPWTAEKLFF.

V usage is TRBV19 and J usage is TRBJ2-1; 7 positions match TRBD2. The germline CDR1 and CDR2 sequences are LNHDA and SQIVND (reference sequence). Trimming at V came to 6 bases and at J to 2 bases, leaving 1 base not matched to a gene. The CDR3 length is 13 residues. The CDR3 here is CASRSGAYNEQFF. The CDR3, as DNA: TGTGCCAGTAGAAGCGGGGCCTACAATGAGCAGTTCTTC.

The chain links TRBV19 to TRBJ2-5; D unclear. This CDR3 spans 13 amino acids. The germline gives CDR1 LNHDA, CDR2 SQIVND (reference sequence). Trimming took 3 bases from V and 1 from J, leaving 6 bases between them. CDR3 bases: TGTGCCAGTAGTATTGACACCCAAGAGACCCAGTACTTC. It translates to CASSIDTQETQYF.

CDR3 in amino acids: CASSPGGTGADTQYF. Here the CDR3 DNA reads TGTGCCAGCAGCCCCGGAGGGACAGGGGCAGATACGCAGTATTTT. The chain carries TRBV7-2 and TRBJ2-3; 10 bases agree with TRBD1. The length of the CDR3 is 15 residues. Germline CDR1 reads SGHTA; CDR2 reads FQGNSA. V was clipped by 5 bases and J by 4 bases; unmatched bases: 6.

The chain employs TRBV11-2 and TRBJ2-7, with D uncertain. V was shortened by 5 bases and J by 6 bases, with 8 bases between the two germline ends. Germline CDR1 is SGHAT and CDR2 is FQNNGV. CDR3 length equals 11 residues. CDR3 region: CASSQRSEQYV. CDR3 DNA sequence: TGTGCCAGCAGCCAACGGAGCGAGCAGTACGTC.

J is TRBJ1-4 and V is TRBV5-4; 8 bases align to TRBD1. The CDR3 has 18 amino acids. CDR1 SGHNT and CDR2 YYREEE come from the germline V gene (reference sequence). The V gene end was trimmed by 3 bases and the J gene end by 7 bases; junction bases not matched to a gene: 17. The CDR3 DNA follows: TGTGCCAGCAGCTCACACGCGTCGACAGGGGCGGTCGGTGAAAAACTGTTTTTT. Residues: CASSSHASTGAVGEKLFF.

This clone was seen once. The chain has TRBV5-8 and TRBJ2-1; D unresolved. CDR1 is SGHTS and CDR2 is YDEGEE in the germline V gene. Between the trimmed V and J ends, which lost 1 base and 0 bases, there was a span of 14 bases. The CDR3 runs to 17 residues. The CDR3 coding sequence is TGTGCCAGCAGCTTGCGGCACCTTCCGAGCTCCTACAATGAGCAGTTCTTC. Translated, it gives CASSLRHLPSSYNEQFF.